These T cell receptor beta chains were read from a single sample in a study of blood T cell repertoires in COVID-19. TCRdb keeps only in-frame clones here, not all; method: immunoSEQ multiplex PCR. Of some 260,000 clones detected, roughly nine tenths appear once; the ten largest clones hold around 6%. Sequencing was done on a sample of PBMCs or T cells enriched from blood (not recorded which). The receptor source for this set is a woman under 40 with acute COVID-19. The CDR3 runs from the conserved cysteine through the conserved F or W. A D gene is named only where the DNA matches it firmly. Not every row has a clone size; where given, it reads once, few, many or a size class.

CDR3: CSASKLDIQYF; DNA: TGCAGTGCTAGTAAGCTGGACATTCAGTACTTC; size: NA; D: NA; V: TRBV20-1; J: TRBJ2-4
CDR3: CASTRTVDTEAFF; DNA: TGTGCCAGCACCCGGACAGTAGACACTGAAGCTTTCTTT; size: NA; D: NA; V: TRBV12-3/TRBV12-4; J: TRBJ1-1
CDR3: CASSVQGQILNTGELFF; DNA: TGTGCCAGCAGCGTCCAGGGACAGATTTTGAACACCGGGGAGCTGTTTTTT; size: NA; D: TRBD1; V: TRBV9; J: TRBJ2-2
CDR3: CASSPLAHSGNTIYF; DNA: TGTGCCAGCAGCCCCTTAGCCCACTCTGGAAACACCATATATTTT; size: NA; D: NA; V: TRBV7-9; J: TRBJ1-3
CDR3: CASTLGGREKLFF; DNA: TGTGCCAGCACCCTGGGGGGACGTGAAAAACTGTTTTTT; size: NA; D: NA; V: TRBV7-9; J: TRBJ1-4
CDR3: CASSPSGDYGYTF; DNA: TGTGCCAGCTCACCATCGGGGGACTATGGCTACACCTTC; size: NA; D: NA; V: TRBV18; J: TRBJ1-2
CDR3: CASSQVEYNSPLHF; DNA: TGTGCCAGCAGCCAAGTTGAGTATAATTCACCCCTCCACTTT; size: NA; D: NA; V: TRBV3-1/TRBV3-2; J: TRBJ1-6
CDR3: CASSFRDRGYNEQFF; DNA: TGTGCCAGCAGCTTCCGGGACAGGGGATACAATGAGCAGTTCTTC; size: once; D: TRBD1; V: TRBV7-9; J: TRBJ2-1
CDR3: CASSLSAGGRTDTQYF; DNA: TGCGCCAGCAGCTTGTCGGCAGGGGGGCGCACAGATACGCAGTATTTT; size: NA; D: NA; V: TRBV5-1; J: TRBJ2-3
CDR3: CASSLGLRRNTEAFF; DNA: TGTGCCAGCAGCTTGGGGCTCCGGAGGAACACTGAAGCTTTCTTT; size: NA; D: NA; V: TRBV5-5; J: TRBJ1-1
CDR3: CASSIDRGNSRYSNQPQHF; DNA: TGTGCCAGTAGTATAGATCGGGGGAACAGCCGGTATAGCAATCAGCCCCAGCATTTT; size: NA; D: NA; V: TRBV19; J: TRBJ1-5
CDR3: CASSQVTGGEKLFF; DNA: TGTGCCAGCAGCCAAGTTACGGGAGGGGAAAAACTGTTTTTT; size: NA; D: NA; V: TRBV3-1/TRBV3-2; J: TRBJ1-4
CDR3: CATSETSGRTDTQYF; DNA: TGTGCCACCAGTGAGACTAGCGGGAGAACAGATACGCAGTATTTT; size: NA; D: TRBD2; V: TRBV24-1; J: TRBJ2-3
CDR3: CSVEDEASGGLYEQYF; DNA: TGCAGCGTTGAAGACGAGGCTAGCGGGGGACTCTACGAGCAGTACTTC; size: NA; D: TRBD2; V: TRBV29-1; J: TRBJ2-7
CDR3: CASSEYTVNSPLHF; DNA: TGTGCCAGCAGTGAATACACGGTTAATTCACCCCTCCACTTT; size: few; D: NA; V: TRBV25-1; J: TRBJ1-6
CDR3: CAWSDELSGTTKTYNEQFF; DNA: TGTGCCTGGAGTGATGAACTAAGTGGGACAACCAAAACCTACAATGAGCAGTTCTTC; size: few; D: NA; V: TRBV30; J: TRBJ2-1
CDR3: CASSPPGGEQYF; DNA: TGTGCCAGCTCACCACCAGGGGGCGAGCAGTACTTC; size: NA; D: NA; V: TRBV18; J: TRBJ2-7